This T cell receptor (beta chain) was recovered during a study of blood T cell repertoires in COVID-19. The overall study: Acute and convalescent COVID-19 specimens originated in the United States, Italy and Spain. The analysed material was cDNA or gDNA that came from T cells, B-cell-depleted T cells, or PBMCs.

Per the original data handling: Amplification with reference gene primers provided the estimates of nucleated cell counts. TCRdb's copy holds only in-frame clones and misses some; the assay was immunoSEQ multiplex PCR. V, J and clone size are taken as reported in that table, and D and trimming were inferred from the DNA itself. The sample shows tens of thousands of clones, about 74% of them seen only once. The sequencing input was peripheral blood. This clonotype was obtained from an older man with COVID-19, enrolled during active disease.

This CDR3 is CASSPGLGGYTF. The CDR3 DNA reads TGTGCCAGCAGCCCCGGACTGGGGGGCTACACCTTC. This sequence joins TRBV7-2 and TRBJ1-2, with no clear D. The CDR3 is made up of 12 amino acids. V was clipped by 5 bases and J by 8 bases, with 12 bases between them. Germline assignment: CDR1 SGHTA and CDR2 FQGNSA.